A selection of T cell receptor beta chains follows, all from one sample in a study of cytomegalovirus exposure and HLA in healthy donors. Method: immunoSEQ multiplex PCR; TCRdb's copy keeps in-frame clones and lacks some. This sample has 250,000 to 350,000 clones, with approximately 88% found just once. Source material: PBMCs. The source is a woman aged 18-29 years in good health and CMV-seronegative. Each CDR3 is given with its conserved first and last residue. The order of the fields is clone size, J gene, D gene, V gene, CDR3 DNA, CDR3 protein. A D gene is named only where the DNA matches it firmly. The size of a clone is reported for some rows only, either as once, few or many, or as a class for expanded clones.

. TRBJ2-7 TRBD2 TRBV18 TGTGCCAGCTCGCCTTTCGGCGCGGGAGGGCCCGTCGGGTCCTACGAGCAGTACTTC CASSPFGAGGPVGSYEQYF
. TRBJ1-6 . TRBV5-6 TGTGCCAGCAGCGTCGGACAATTTTTATCCCTCCACTTT CASSVGQFLSLHF
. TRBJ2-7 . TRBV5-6 TGTGCCAGCAGCTTGCTCATGAGAGGAACCTACGAGCAGTACTTC CASSLLMRGTYEQYF
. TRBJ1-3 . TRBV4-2 TGTGCCAGCAGCCTCGGGACTCCTCCTTCAATCTCGGGAGTAAACACCATATATTTT CASSLGTPPSISGVNTIYF
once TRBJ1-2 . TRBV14 TGTGCCAGCAGCCCAGATGTTTCTACCTTTTCTAACTATGGCTACACCTTC CASSPDVSTFSNYGYTF
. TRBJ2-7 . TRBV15 TGTGCCACCAGCAGAGTCAGAAGCTCCTACGAGCAGTACTTC CATSRVRSSYEQYF
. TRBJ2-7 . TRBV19 TGTGCCAGTAGTAGCCCGGGAGACCTTTTCTACGAGCAGTACTTC CASSSPGDLFYEQYF
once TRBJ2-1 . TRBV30 TGTGCCTGGAGTGTACTTGACAACGGCAGAGAATTCTTC CAWSVLDNGREFF
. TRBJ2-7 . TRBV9 TGTGCCAGCAGCGTAGACCCCGGACTCTACGAGCAGTACTTC CASSVDPGLYEQYF
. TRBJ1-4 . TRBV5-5 TGTGCCAGCAGCCTTTTGTGGGCAGATGAAAAACTGTTTTTT CASSLLWADEKLFF
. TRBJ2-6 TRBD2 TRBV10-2 TGCGCCAGCAAGCGGGGCTCTGGGGCCAACGTCCTGACTTTC CASKRGSGANVLTF
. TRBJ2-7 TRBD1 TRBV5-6 TGTGCCAGCAGCCTCGACAGGGGCACCGCCTTTCCCTACGAGCAGTACTTC CASSLDRGTAFPYEQYF
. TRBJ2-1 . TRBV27 TGTGCCAGCAGTTTATCGGCTGACTCCTACAATGAGCAGTTCTTC CASSLSADSYNEQFF
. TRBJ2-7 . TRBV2 TGTGCCAGCAGGGGGACTGCATACGAGCAGTACTTC CASRGTAYEQYF
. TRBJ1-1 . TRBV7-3 TGTGCCAGCAGCTTGCAGGGTTCCACTGAAGCTTTCTTT CASSLQGSTEAFF
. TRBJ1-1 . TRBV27 TGTGCCAGCAGTTTCTCGTCTTCGGGGGGCACTGAAGCTTTCTTT CASSFSSSGGTEAFF
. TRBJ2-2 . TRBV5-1 TGCGCCAGCAGCCCGACGACAGGCTGGACCGGGGAGCTGTTTTTT CASSPTTGWTGELFF
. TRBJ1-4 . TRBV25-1 TGTGCCAGCAGTGAATACCGGGGGGAAAAACTGTTTTTT CASSEYRGEKLFF
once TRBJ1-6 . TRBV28 TGTGCCAGCAGTTTAAGTTTTGAGAGGTATAATTCACCCCTCCACTTT CASSLSFERYNSPLHF
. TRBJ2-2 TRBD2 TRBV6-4 TGTGCCAGCAGTACTAGCGGGAGCACCGGGGAGCTGTTTTTT CASSTSGSTGELFF
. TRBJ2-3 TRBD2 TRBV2 TGTGCCAGGAGGACTAGCGGGAGCACAGATACGCAGTATTTT CARRTSGSTDTQYF
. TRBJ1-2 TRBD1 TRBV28 TGTGCCAGCAGCCGACAGGGTAACTATGGCTACACCTTC CASSRQGNYGYTF
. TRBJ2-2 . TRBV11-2 TGTGCCAGCAGCCCCCGGGTGGACGGGGAGCTGTTTTTT CASSPRVDGELFF
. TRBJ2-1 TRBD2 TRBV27 TGTGCCAGCAGTCTCAACGGGGGGGACAATGAGCAGTTCTTC CASSLNGGDNEQFF
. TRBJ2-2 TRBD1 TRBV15 TGTGCCACCAGCAGAACCTCCGGGACAGCAGCGAACACCGGGGAGCTGTTTTTT CATSRTSGTAANTGELFF
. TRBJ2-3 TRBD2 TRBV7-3 TGTGCCAGCAGCCCACAAGCGGGAGGGTCAGATACGCAGTATTTT CASSPQAGGSDTQYF
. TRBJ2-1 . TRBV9 TGTGCCAGCAGCGTTAGCGGATACAATGAGCAGTTCTTC CASSVSGYNEQFF
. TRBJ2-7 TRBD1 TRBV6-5 TGTGCCAGCAGTTCTAGGGACAGGGACTACGAGCAGTACTTC CASSSRDRDYEQYF
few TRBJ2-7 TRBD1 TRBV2 TGTGCCAGCAGTGGAGGACAGGTAACCTACGAGCAGTACTTC CASSGGQVTYEQYF
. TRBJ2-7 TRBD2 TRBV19 TGTGCCAGTAGTGACCGGACTAGCGGGACATCTATGGCCTACGAGCAGTACTTC CASSDRTSGTSMAYEQYF
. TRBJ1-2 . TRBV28 TGTGCCAGCAGTTTCCGGGGCTATGGCTACACCTTC CASSFRGYGYTF
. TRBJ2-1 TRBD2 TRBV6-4 TGTGCCAGCAGTACTAGCGGAGGGAGCAATGAGCAGTTCTTC CASSTSGGSNEQFF
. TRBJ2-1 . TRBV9 TGTGCCAGCAGCGCCAGTCTACCCATTATGAGGAATGAGCAGTTCTTC CASSASLPIMRNEQFF
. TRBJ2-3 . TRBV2 TGTGCCAGCAACAGACCAGGGGAGGATACGCAGTATTTT CASNRPGEDTQYF
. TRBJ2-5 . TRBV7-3 TGTGCCAGCAGCTTATTGGGCGGGTCCCAAGAGACCCAGTACTTC CASSLLGGSQETQYF
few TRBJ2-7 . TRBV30 TGTGCCTGGAGGAGGGGGAGCTACGAGCAGTACTTC CAWRRGSYEQYF
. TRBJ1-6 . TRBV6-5 TGTGCCAGCAGTTACTCGAAGCAGGGCTGGAATTCACCCCTCCACTTT CASSYSKQGWNSPLHF
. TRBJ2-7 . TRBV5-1 TGCGCCAGCAGGCGCGGGGGCAGTGCGGGGCATCCCTACGAGCAGTACTTC CASRRGGSAGHPYEQYF
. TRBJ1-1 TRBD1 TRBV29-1 TGCAGCGCCTGGACAGGTACTGAAGCTTTCTTT CSAWTGTEAFF
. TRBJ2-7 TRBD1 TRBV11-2 TGTGCCAGCAGCGTGACAGGGGGGGGCGACGAGCAGTACTTC CASSVTGGGDEQYF
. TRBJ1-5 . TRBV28 TGTGCCAGCAGACCTGAGAATCAGCCCCAGCATTTT CASRPENQPQHF
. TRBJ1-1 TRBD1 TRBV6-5 TGTGCCAGCAGTTACGCGACAGGGAGCACTGAAGCTTTCTTT CASSYATGSTEAFF
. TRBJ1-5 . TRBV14 TGTGCCAGCAGCCAGGAAGGGGGCAATCAGCCCCAGCATTTT CASSQEGGNQPQHF
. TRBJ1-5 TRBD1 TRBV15 TGTGCCACCAGCGGGGGGACAGACAATCAGCCCCAGCATTTT CATSGGTDNQPQHF
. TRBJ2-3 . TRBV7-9 TGTGCCGGCGCTAGCGCAGATACGCAGTATTTT CAGASADTQYF
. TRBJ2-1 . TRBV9 TGTGCCAGCAGCCAGACCCGGGACTCTCAGTACAATGAGCAGTTCTTC CASSQTRDSQYNEQFF
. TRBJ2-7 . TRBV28 TGTGCCAGCAGTCCCAGGGGCTACGAGCAGTACTTC CASSPRGYEQYF
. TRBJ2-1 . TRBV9 TGTGCCAGCAGCGTAGGACCGGCGGGGACAGTCTACAATGAGCAGTTCTTC CASSVGPAGTVYNEQFF
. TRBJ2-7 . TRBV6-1 TGTGCCAGCAGTGGCCTTCACTTAGCGTTACAAGAGCAGTACTTC CASSGLHLALQEQYF
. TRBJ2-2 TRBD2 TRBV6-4 TGTGCCAGCAGTCCCAGGGGGACTAGCGGGTCGAACACCGGGGAGCTGTTTTTT CASSPRGTSGSNTGELFF
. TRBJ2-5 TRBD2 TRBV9 TGTGCCAGCAGCGTAGGCAATAGCGGGAGCCGAGAGACCCAGTACTTC CASSVGNSGSRETQYF
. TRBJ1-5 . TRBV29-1 TGCAGCGTTAGCCGGGATCGCAATCAGCCCCAGCATTTT CSVSRDRNQPQHF
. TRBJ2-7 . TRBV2 TGTGCCAGCATAAGTGAACTAGCCTACGAGCAGTACTTC CASISELAYEQYF
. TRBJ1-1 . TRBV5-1 TGCGCCAGCAGCTTGGCCAAGGGACACCTAGAAGCTTTCTTT CASSLAKGHLEAFF
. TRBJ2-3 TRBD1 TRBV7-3 TGTGCCAGCAGCTACGGACAGGCCACAGATACGCAGTATTTT CASSYGQATDTQYF
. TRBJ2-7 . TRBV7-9 TGTGCCAGCAGCCTGGACAGTTTTGCCCCCTACGAGCAGTACTTC CASSLDSFAPYEQYF